These 19 T cell receptor beta chains came from one sample sequenced in a study of blood T cells in healthy people across ages. PCR was performed a second time for about 7 to 12 cycles using a sample-barcoded 5' primer and a J-beta primer mix. TCRdb passed the 5' RACE reads through MiXCR, listing each CDR3 protein once. The sample consists of 700,000 to 800,000 distinct CDR3 sequences, around 40% of them appearing once. Sequenced material: blood. The receptors were gathered from a woman aged 55-70 years in good health.

As regards this clonotype: The junction and the germline gene differ at one end; a read error may be behind it. The rearrangement uses TRBV7-9 and TRBJ2-3; no clear D. This CDR3 comprises 11 residues. Germline values: CDR1 SEHNR, CDR2 FQNEAQ (reference sequence). CDR3 protein: CVSSWTDTQYF. As DNA, the CDR3 is TGTGTCAGCAGCTGGACAGATACGCAGTATTTT.

The rearrangement uses TRBV9 and TRBJ2-5; D uncertain. The CDR3 contains 15 residues. V was trimmed by 3 bases and J by 7 bases, leaving 19 bases between them. Germline CDR1 reads SGDLS; CDR2 reads YYNGEE. The CDR3 DNA is TGTGCCAGCAGCGAAAGGGATTTCTCTGACGGGACCCAGTACTTC. Residues: CASSERDFSDGTQYF. Variable domain in full (rest from reference TRBV9 and TRBJ2-5): DSGVTQTPKHLITATGQRVTLRCSPRSGDLSVYWYQQSLDQGLQFLIQYYNGEERAKGNILERFSAQQFPDLHSELNLSSLELGDSALYFCASSERDFSDGTQYFGPGTRLLVL.

This clonotype was counted between two and nine times. The J gene is TRBJ2-1, the V gene TRBV9; TRBD2 matches at 13 bases. CDR1 and CDR2 from the germline V gene are SGDLS and YYNGEE. The CDR3 consists of 20 residues. V lost 4 bases and J lost 10; bases outside the gene matches: 23. The CDR3 loop reads CASSFSTSGRANTSPGEQFF. In DNA, the CDR3 is TGTGCCAGCAGCTTCTCTACTAGCGGGAGGGCCAATACCTCGCCAGGGGAGCAGTTCTTC. Drawing the rest from reference TRBV9 and TRBJ2-1, the complete variable domain is DSGVTQTPKHLITATGQRVTLRCSPRSGDLSVYWYQQSLDQGLQFLIQYYNGEERAKGNILERFSAQQFPDLHSELNLSSLELGDSALYFCASSFSTSGRANTSPGEQFFGPGTRLTVL.

The CDR3 region is CASNNEQYF. For the CDR3, the DNA is TGTGCCAGCAATAACGAGCAGTACTTC. The J gene is TRBJ2-7, the V gene TRBV6-1; D gene uncertain. Trimming removed 7 bases at V and 5 bases at J, with 3 bases between. Germline CDR1 reads MNHNS; CDR2 reads SASEGT. The CDR3 covers 9 residues.

This clonotype was recorded at least ten times. The rearrangement uses TRBV4-3 and TRBJ2-3; possible D gene TRBD2, 6 bases. Germline V gene lookup returns CDR1 LGHNA and CDR2 YSLEER. With 4 bases removed from V and 4 bases from J, the gap between germline ends came to 12 bases. CDR3 length: 14 residues. DNA of the CDR3: TGCGCCAGCAGCCCCCGGGGAGGAGCAGATACGCAGTATTTT. Translated: CASSPRGGADTQYF.

This clonotype was picked up a small number of times. V usage is TRBV27 and J usage is TRBJ2-1; 8 nucleotides match TRBD2. The length of the CDR3 is 17 residues. V dropped 3 bases and J dropped 7; count of bases not matched to a gene: 14. Germline values: CDR1 MNHEY, CDR2 SMNVEV (reference sequence). CDR3 amino acids: CASSFGFGGAVGNEQFF. As DNA, the CDR3 is TGTGCCAGCAGTTTCGGGTTCGGGGGGGCCGTAGGGAATGAGCAGTTCTTC.

This clonotype was counted ten times or more. The rearrangement joins TRBV15 to TRBJ2-3; D gene ambiguous. The CDR3 length is 15 residues. V lost 0 bases and J 5 bases, leaving 12 bases between the germline ends. The germline V gene encodes CDR1 LNHNV and CDR2 YYDKDF (reference sequence). CDR3 loop: CATSRDLGPGDTQYF. CDR3 in DNA: TGTGCCACCAGCAGAGATTTAGGGCCCGGAGATACGCAGTATTTT.

The chain is built from TRBV20-1 and TRBJ2-3, with TRBD2 identical over 8 bases. From germline, CDR1 is DFQATT and CDR2 SNEGSKA (reference sequence). After removal of 5 bases from V and 4 bases from J, the junction contained 8 bases not matched to a gene. This CDR3 is built from 14 residues. CDR3 coding DNA: TGCAGTGCTTCTCCACGGGAGGGAGCAGATACGCAGTATTTT. It encodes CSASPREGADTQYF.

This sequence joins TRBV6-2 or TRBV6-3 and TRBJ2-5, with TRBD2 matching over 12 bases. The ends lost 4 bases at V and 13 bases at J; junction bases unmatched: 4. CDR1 is MNHEY, CDR2 SVGEGT, per germline. This CDR3 spans 12 amino acids. The CDR3 loop is CASSSTSGGGYF. In DNA, the CDR3 is TGTGCCAGCAGTTCGACTAGCGGGGGTGGGTACTTC.

Here the CDR3 reads CATSDRGLAWEQYF. The CDR3 DNA reads as TGTGCCACCAGTGACAGAGGACTAGCGTGGGAGCAGTACTTC. This rearrangement joins TRBV24-1 to TRBJ2-5; 9 positions agree with TRBD2. CDR3 length equals 14 residues. The J segment lost 11 bases and the V segment lost 4 bases, leaving 10 bases of the junction unmatched. Germline V gives CDR1 KGHDR, CDR2 SFDVKD.

The chain combines TRBV7-9 with TRBJ2-5; TRBD2 matches at 9 bases. The junction had 14 bases not matched to a gene; V was cut back by 4 bases and J by 11 bases. Germline assignment: CDR1 SEHNR and CDR2 FQNEAQ (reference sequence). The CDR3 is 15 residues long. The CDR3: CASSYRTSVYNEQYF. The CDR3 DNA reads as TGTGCCAGCAGCTATCGGACTAGCGTTTACAATGAGCAGTACTTC.

The chain links TRBV28 to TRBJ1-5; 10 bases are shared with TRBD1. Germline CDR1 and CDR2: MDHEN and SYDVKM. The CDR3 is 13 residues long. V trimming: 6 bases; J trimming: 7 bases; junction bases outside the gene matches: 3. CDR3 sequence: CASRRDRGQPQHF. The CDR3 bases are TGTGCCAGCAGAAGGGACAGGGGCCAGCCCCAGCATTTT.

This clonotype has only one observation. V and J are TRBV15 and TRBJ1-3, with a weak D call TRBD1 (6 bases). V lost 0 bases, J lost 4 bases, and 10 bases lay in between. The V gene's germline CDR1 is LNHNV and CDR2 YYDKDF (reference sequence). There are 15 residues in the CDR3. The CDR3 loop reads CATSRDRGLGNTIYF. The CDR3 DNA reads TGTGCCACCAGCAGAGACAGGGGTCTGGGAAACACCATATATTTT.

V usage is TRBV20-1 and J usage is TRBJ2-2; D is ambiguous. The CDR3 is 12 amino acids. Trimming removed 3 bases from V and 4 bases from J, with 6 bases in between. Germline V gene data show CDR1 as DFQATT and CDR2 as SNEGSKA (reference sequence). In DNA, the CDR3 is TGCAGTGCTAGTGGCGGCACCGGGGAGCTGTTTTTT. Its translation: CSASGGTGELFF.

As concerns this clonotype: Possible read error: a much larger clone is one base away. The chain uses TRBV27 and TRBJ2-1, with unresolved D. The ends were cut back, 8 bases at V and 0 bases at J, with 8 bases in the middle. CDR3 length: 13 amino acids. Germline V gene data show CDR1 as MNHEY and CDR2 as SMNVEV (reference sequence). CDR3: CASEVSSYNEQFF. DNA of the CDR3: TGTGCCAGCGAAGTTAGCTCCTACAATGAGCAGTTCTTC.

This clonotype was observed at least ten times. The chain recombines TRBV4-2 with TRBJ2-1; 13 bases are a match to TRBD2. The V gene end was trimmed by 2 bases and the J gene end by 8 bases; junction bases not matched to a gene: 6. Germline loops: CDR1 LGHNA, CDR2 YNFKEQ. The CDR3 sequence is 16 residues long. This CDR3 is CASSQHGLAGVYEQFF. The CDR3 DNA sequence: TGTGCCAGCAGCCAACACGGACTAGCGGGAGTTTATGAGCAGTTCTTC.

J is TRBJ2-1 and V is TRBV29-1; 8 bases are a match to TRBD2. V was clipped by 6 bases and J by 3 bases; unmatched bases: 16. This CDR3 is 17 amino acids long. CDR1 is SQVTM and CDR2 is ANQGSEA in the germline V gene. CDR3 residues: CSVSGGPKGALYNEQFF. The CDR3 nucleotides are TGCAGCGTATCGGGGGGGCCGAAAGGCGCGCTCTACAATGAGCAGTTCTTC.

Only a few counts were recorded for this clonotype. The chain recombines TRBV3-1 with TRBJ1-2; no reliable D call. Trimming shortened V by 2 bases and J by 5 bases, and 24 bases separated the two germline ends. This CDR3 is built from 18 residues. Germline V gene sequence: CDR1 LGHDT, CDR2 YNNKEL (reference sequence). CDR3 in DNA: TGTGCCAGCAGCCAATCGTGGGTCGGTGGGGTGTCGACGTATGGCTACACCTTC. The encoded protein is CASSQSWVGGVSTYGYTF.

This chain uses TRBV12-3 or TRBV12-4 with TRBJ2-7, with 9 bases lining up with TRBD1. With 6 bases clipped from V and 1 base from J, the junction kept 7 bases outside the gene matches. The CDR3 contains 15 residues. CDR3 amino acids: CASSLGTGLSYEQYF. The CDR3 DNA reads as TGTGCCAGCAGCCTTGGGACAGGGCTATCCTACGAGCAGTACTTC.